The T cell receptor beta chain under discussion was sequenced for a study of shared clonotypes between healthy human individuals. CD45RO-negative, CCR7-selected cells formed the naive CD8 fraction, which excluded terminally differentiated effector memory CD45RA+ cells. Only in-frame clones appear in the TCRdb table, and some are missing; sequencing was by immunoSEQ multiplex PCR. Of around 2,000,000 clones listed, about 93% are singletons. This clonotype was obtained from a young man in good health. Some clones in this sample may be carry-over from other donors' samples. Sequencing was performed on naive CD8+ T cells from PBMCs.

The CDR3 sequence is CASSNDGVGYNEQFF. CDR3 nucleotide sequence: TGTGCCAGCAGTAATGACGGGGTCGGCTACAATGAGCAGTTCTTC. This chain uses TRBV27 with TRBJ2-1; a possible D gene is TRBD2 (5 bases). This CDR3 region has 15 residues. Per germline, CDR1 MNHEY and CDR2 SMNVEV (reference sequence). Trimming removed 5 bases at V and 3 bases at J, with 14 bases between.